The 23 T cell receptor beta chains presented below share a single source sample, sequenced in a study of cytomegalovirus exposure and HLA in healthy donors. 60 Vbeta and 13 Jbeta primers were used in PCR. Generated by immunoSEQ multiplex PCR, the TCRdb table keeps only in-frame clones and is missing some. The table includes some 130,000 clones, 80% detected once. The sample was PBMCs. Receptors originate from a man aged 30 to 39 in good health and CMV-seronegative.

Concerning this clone: Its ends do not fully match the called genes, so a read error is possible. The chain uses TRBV6-1 and TRBJ2-7; either TRBD1 or TRBD2 may supply D (5 bases each). CDR1 MNHNS and CDR2 SASEGT come from the germline V gene. CDR3 length: 13 residues. The CDR3 DNA follows: TGTGCCGGCAGTGAAGCGGAGACAGTCGAGCAGTACTTC. Its protein is CAGSEAETVEQYF.

The J gene is TRBJ2-3, the V gene TRBV7-6; tentative D call: TRBD2 (6 bases). Germline CDR1 is SGHVS and CDR2 is FNYEAQ. Trimming cost V 3 bases and J 0 bases, with 13 bases left between them. The CDR3 contains 16 residues. CDR3 residues: CASSFYSGPSTDTQYF. The CDR3 coding sequence is TGTGCCAGCAGCTTTTACAGCGGGCCCAGCACAGATACGCAGTATTTT.

V gene TRBV5-1 combines with J gene TRBJ2-1; 7 positions agree with TRBD1. The CDR3 totals 15 residues. CDR1 SGHRS and CDR2 YFSETQ come from the germline V gene. The junction had 4 bases not matched to a gene; V was cut back by 4 bases and J by 0 bases. CDR3: CASSQGQSSYNEQFF. The CDR3 region has the DNA TGCGCCAGCAGCCAGGGACAGAGCTCCTACAATGAGCAGTTCTTC.

The chain carries TRBV12-5 and TRBJ2-7, with D perhaps TRBD1 (5 bases). From germline, CDR1 is LGHNT and CDR2 FRNRAP. CDR3 length: 13 residues. The V gene lost 2 bases and the J gene lost 5 bases, with 10 bases spanning the gap. The CDR3, as DNA: TGTGCTAGTGGTTTGAGGGGTGACGACGAGCAGTACTTC. Translated: CASGLRGDDEQYF. Together with reference TRBV12-5 and TRBJ2-7, the CDR3 gives the full variable domain: DARVTQTPRHKVTEMGQEVTMRCQPILGHNTVFWYRQTMMQGLELLAYFRNRAPLDDSGMPKDRFSAEMPDATLATLKIQPSEPRDSAVYFCASGLRGDDEQYFGPGTRLTVT.

This clone rates as medium-sized. The chain combines TRBV28 with TRBJ1-1, with TRBD1 matching 8 bases. J was trimmed by 3 bases and V by 4 bases; bases with no gene match: 7. CDR1 and CDR2 from the germline V gene are MDHEN and SYDVKM. This CDR3 spans 15 amino acids. The CDR3 reads CASSSPGGGDTEAFF. CDR3 sequence (DNA): TGTGCCAGCAGTTCCCCAGGGGGCGGCGACACTGAAGCTTTCTTT.

This chain joins TRBV19 and TRBJ1-1; D gene unclear. Trimming pared 6 bases from V and 1 base from J, leaving 15 bases between. The germline V gene encodes CDR1 LNHDA and CDR2 SQIVND (reference sequence). The CDR3 is 15 amino acids. This CDR3 is CASSVEVRWNTEAFF. DNA of the CDR3: TGTGCCAGTAGCGTTGAGGTTCGGTGGAACACTGAAGCTTTCTTT.

The chain is built from TRBV28 and TRBJ1-5, with 7 positions matching TRBD1. In germline, CDR1 is MDHEN, CDR2 SYDVKM. With 6 bases clipped from V and 4 bases from J, the junction kept 9 bases outside the gene matches. This CDR3 has 15 residues. The CDR3 sequence is CASSSGQMGNQPQHF. CDR3 nucleotides: TGTGCCAGCAGCTCGGGACAGATGGGGAATCAGCCCCAGCATTTT.

CDR3 sequence (DNA): TGTGCCAGCTCACCAGGGGCGGACTATGGCTACACCTTC. It encodes CASSPGADYGYTF. The chain employs TRBV18 and TRBJ1-2, with D possibly matching TRBD1 (5 bases). This CDR3 region has 13 residues. V lost 2 bases, J lost 3 bases, and 7 bases lay in between. CDR1 is KGHSH, CDR2 LQKENI, per germline.

This sequence joins TRBV27 and TRBJ2-3, with 11 bases identical to TRBD2. J was trimmed by 7 bases and V by 4 bases; bases with no gene match: 7. CDR3 length equals 15 residues. CDR1 is MNHEY, CDR2 SMNVEV, per germline (reference sequence). The CDR3 DNA reads as TGTGCCAGCAGTTCCCTAGCGGGAGGACTTAATACGCAGTATTTT. Its translation is CASSSLAGGLNTQYF.

This clone was observed a few times. The CDR3 coding sequence is TGTGCCAGCACCGGGACCTACGAGCAGTACTTC. Translating it yields CASTGTYEQYF. The chain is built from TRBV2 and TRBJ2-7; maybe TRBD2 (5 bases). Trimming took 7 bases from V and 2 from J, leaving 6 bases between them. This CDR3 region has 11 residues. Germline CDR1 and CDR2: SNHLY and FYNNEI. Supplemented by reference TRBV2 and TRBJ2-7, the full variable domain reads EPEVTQTPSHQVTQMGQEVILRCVPISNHLYFYWYRQILGQKVEFLVSFYNNEISEKSEIFDDQFSVERPDGSNFTLKIRSTKLEDSAMYFCASTGTYEQYFGPGTRLTVT.

The chain employs TRBV6-6 and TRBJ2-5; D perhaps matches TRBD1 (6 bases). The DNA end lines up better with TRBJ2-7; the J call may be wrong. The CDR3 has 13 amino acids. Germline V gene lookup returns CDR1 MNHNY and CDR2 SVGAGI (reference sequence). The CDR3, as DNA: TGTGCCAGCAGCCCCAGGGGCTCCTACGAGCAGTACTTC. Translation gives CASSPRGSYEQYF.

V usage is TRBV5-1 and J usage is TRBJ2-1; D is perhaps TRBD2 (6 bases). Looked up from germline, CDR1 is SGHRS and CDR2 is YFSETQ. Trimming pared 6 bases from V and 6 bases from J, leaving 13 bases between. CDR3 length: 13 amino acids. This CDR3 reads CASKRVASNEQFF. CDR3 DNA sequence: TGCGCCAGCAAGCGGGTAGCCTCCAATGAGCAGTTCTTC. Full variable domain (missing parts from reference TRBV5-1 and TRBJ2-1): KAGVTQTPRYLIKTRGQQVTLSCSPISGHRSVSWYQQTPGQGLQFLFEYFSETQRNKGNFPGRFSGRQFSNSRSEMNVSTLELGDSALYLCASKRVASNEQFFGPGTRLTVL.

The chain is built from TRBV11-1 and TRBJ1-1; D is ambiguous. Germline V gene lookup returns CDR1 SGHAT and CDR2 FQDESV (reference sequence). The CDR3 spans 15 residues. Trimming cost V 0 bases and J 4 bases, with 12 bases left between them. CDR3 in amino acids: CASSLARGLSTEAFF. In DNA form, the CDR3 reads TGTGCCAGCAGCTTAGCGAGAGGATTGAGCACTGAAGCTTTCTTT.

The chain employs TRBV7-9 and TRBJ2-6, with TRBD1 matching over 8 bases. V dropped 5 bases and J dropped 0; count of bases not matched to a gene: 6. The germline V gene has CDR1 SEHNR and CDR2 FQNEAQ (reference sequence). The CDR3 has 17 residues. Here the CDR3 reads CASSRGQGISGANVLTF. The DNA of the CDR3 is TGTGCCAGCAGCCGAGGACAGGGTATCTCTGGGGCCAACGTCCTGACTTTC.

The chain uses TRBV10-3 and TRBJ2-3; 9 bases match TRBD1. CDR1 ENHRY and CDR2 SYGVKD come from the germline V gene. This CDR3 has 15 amino acids. The ends lost 4 bases at V and 3 bases at J; junction bases unmatched: 5. The CDR3: CAISALTGGTDTQYF. The CDR3 nucleotides are TGTGCCATCAGTGCCCTGACAGGGGGAACAGATACGCAGTATTTT.

The V gene is TRBV27, the J gene TRBJ2-3; D is perhaps TRBD1 (6 bases). Trimming left V 6 bases short and J 1 base short, with 8 bases between. CDR3 length equals 13 residues. CDR1 and CDR2 from the germline V gene are MNHEY and SMNVEV (reference sequence). CDR3 loop: CASRRTGTDTQYF. The CDR3 DNA is TGTGCCAGCAGGAGGACAGGCACAGATACGCAGTATTTT.

The chain combines TRBV7-9 with TRBJ2-3; D perhaps matches TRBD2 (5 bases). The length of the CDR3 is 15 residues. In germline, CDR1 is SEHNR, CDR2 FQNEAQ (reference sequence). Trimming took off 2 bases at V and 0 bases at J, with 9 bases between the two ends. The CDR3 loop is CASSLTGFSTDTQYF. CDR3 bases: TGTGCCAGCAGCTTAACGGGATTTAGCACAGATACGCAGTATTTT. The full variable domain, in which reference TRBV7-9 and TRBJ2-3 provide the parts outside the CDR3, is DTGVSQNPRHKITKRGQNVTFRCDPISEHNRLYWYRQTLGQGPEFLTYFQNEAQLEKSRLLSDRFSAERPKGSFSTLEIQRTEQGDSAMYLCASSLTGFSTDTQYFGPGTRLTVL.

The V gene is TRBV9, the J gene TRBJ2-7; 8 nucleotides line up with TRBD2. Germline-derived CDR1 and CDR2 are SGDLS and YYNGEE. V was clipped by 0 bases and J by 0 bases; unmatched bases: 5. This CDR3 has 16 residues. This CDR3 is CASSVGGLAHSYEQYF. CDR3 DNA sequence: TGTGCCAGCAGCGTAGGAGGACTAGCACACTCCTACGAGCAGTACTTC.

V is TRBV5-1 and J is TRBJ2-5; D is possibly TRBD2 (6 bases). Germline assignment: CDR1 SGHRS and CDR2 YFSETQ. The CDR3 sequence is 17 residues long. Trimming left V 2 bases short and J 4 bases short, with 21 bases between. CDR3: CASSFQSRTTNIETQYF. The CDR3 DNA sequence: TGCGCCAGCAGCTTTCAGAGTCGGACTACTAATATAGAGACCCAGTACTTC.

The chain couples TRBV30 to TRBJ2-1; 8 bases align to TRBD1. V gave up 5 bases and J gave up 2 bases; unmatched junction bases: 11. Germline V gene sequence: CDR1 GTSNPN, CDR2 SVGIG (reference sequence). The CDR3 is made up of 16 amino acids. In nucleotides, the CDR3 is TGTGCCTGGTATAAATACGGGACAGGCGCCTACAATGAGCAGTTCTTC. Translating gives CAWYKYGTGAYNEQFF.

The chain recombines TRBV20-1 with TRBJ2-3; no clear D gene. The CDR3 extends over 11 amino acids. CDR1 is DFQATT and CDR2 is SNEGSKA in the germline V gene (reference sequence). Trimming took off 5 bases at V and 8 bases at J, with 11 bases between the two ends. CDR3 amino acids: CSAPYLGTQYF. CDR3 DNA: TGCAGTGCTCCCTACCTCGGTACGCAGTATTTT.

This clone came up a few times. The CDR3 coding sequence is TGTGCCAGCAGCTTATCCTGGGTCAGGGGCTACGAGCAGTACTTC. It specifies CASSLSWVRGYEQYF. The genes are TRBV7-8 and TRBJ2-7, with a possible D match to TRBD1 (6 bases). This CDR3 is built from 15 residues. Trimming removed 2 bases from V and 3 bases from J, with 14 bases in between. Germline V gene lookup returns CDR1 SGHVS and CDR2 FQNEAQ. The variable domain in full, with the rest retrieved from reference TRBV7-8 and TRBJ2-7, is GAGVSQSPRYKVAKRGQDVALRCDPISGHVSLFWYQQALGQGPEFLTYFQNEAQLDKSGLPSDRFFAERPEGSVSTLKIQRTQQEDSAVYLCASSLSWVRGYEQYFGPGTRLTVT.

A few counts support this clone. V gene TRBV4-1 combines with J gene TRBJ1-5; TRBD1 aligns across 10 bases. CDR1 is MGHRA, CDR2 YSYEKL, per germline. The CDR3 has 16 residues. After removal of 3 bases from V and 2 bases from J, the junction contained 4 bases not matched to a gene. The CDR3 reads CASSHPGTGGNQPQHF. In DNA, the CDR3 is TGCGCCAGCAGCCATCCCGGGACAGGGGGCAATCAGCCCCAGCATTTT.